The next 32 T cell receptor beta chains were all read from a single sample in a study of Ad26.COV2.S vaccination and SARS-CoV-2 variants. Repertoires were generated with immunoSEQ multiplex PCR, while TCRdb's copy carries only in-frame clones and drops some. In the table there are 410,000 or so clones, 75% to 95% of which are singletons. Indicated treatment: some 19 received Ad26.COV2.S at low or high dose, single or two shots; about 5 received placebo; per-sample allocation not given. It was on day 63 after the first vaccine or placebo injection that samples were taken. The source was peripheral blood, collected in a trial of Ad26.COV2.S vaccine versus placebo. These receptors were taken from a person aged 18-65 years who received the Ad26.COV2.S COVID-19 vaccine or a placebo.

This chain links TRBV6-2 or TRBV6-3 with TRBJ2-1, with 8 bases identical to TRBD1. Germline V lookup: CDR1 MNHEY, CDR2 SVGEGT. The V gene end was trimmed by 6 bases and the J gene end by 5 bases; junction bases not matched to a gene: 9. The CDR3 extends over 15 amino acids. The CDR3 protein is CASSRGTGENNEQFF. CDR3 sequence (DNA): TGTGCCAGCAGCCGAGGGACAGGAGAAAACAATGAGCAGTTCTTC.

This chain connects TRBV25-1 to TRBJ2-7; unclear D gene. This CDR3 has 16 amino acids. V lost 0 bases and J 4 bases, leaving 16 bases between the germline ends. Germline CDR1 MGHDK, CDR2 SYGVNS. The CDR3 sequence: CASSEYSQVSPYEQYF. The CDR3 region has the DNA TGTGCCAGCAGTGAATATAGCCAGGTGTCCCCATACGAGCAGTACTTC.

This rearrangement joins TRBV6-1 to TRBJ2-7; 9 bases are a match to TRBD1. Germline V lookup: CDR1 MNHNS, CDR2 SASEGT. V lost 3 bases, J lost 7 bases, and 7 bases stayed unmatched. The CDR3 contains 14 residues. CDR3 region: CASSEGQGSGEQYF. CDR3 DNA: TGTGCCAGCAGTGAGGGACAGGGTTCTGGGGAGCAGTACTTC.

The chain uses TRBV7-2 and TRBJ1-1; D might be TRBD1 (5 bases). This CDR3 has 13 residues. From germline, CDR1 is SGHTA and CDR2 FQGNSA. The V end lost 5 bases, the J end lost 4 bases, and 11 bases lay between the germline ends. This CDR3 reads CASSQEGITEAFF. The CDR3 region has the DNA TGTGCCAGCAGCCAAGAGGGGATCACTGAAGCTTTCTTT.

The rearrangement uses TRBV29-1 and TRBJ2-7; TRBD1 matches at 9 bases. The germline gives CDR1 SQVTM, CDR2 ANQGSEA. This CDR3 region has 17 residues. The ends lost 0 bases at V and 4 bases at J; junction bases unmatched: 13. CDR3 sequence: CSVEDHSGTGYPYEQYF. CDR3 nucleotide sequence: TGCAGCGTTGAAGACCACTCCGGGACAGGGTACCCTTACGAGCAGTACTTC.

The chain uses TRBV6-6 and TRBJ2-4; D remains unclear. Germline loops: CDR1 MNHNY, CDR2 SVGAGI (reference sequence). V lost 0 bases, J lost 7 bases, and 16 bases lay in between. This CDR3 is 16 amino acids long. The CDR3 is CASSYSIEAEGNIQYF. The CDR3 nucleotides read TGTGCCAGCAGTTACTCGATCGAGGCAGAAGGGAACATTCAGTACTTC.

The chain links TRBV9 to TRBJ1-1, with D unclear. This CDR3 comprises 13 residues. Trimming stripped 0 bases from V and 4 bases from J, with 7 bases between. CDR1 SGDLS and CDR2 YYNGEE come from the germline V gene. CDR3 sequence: CASSVEPATEAFF. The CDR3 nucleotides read TGTGCCAGCAGCGTAGAGCCAGCCACTGAAGCTTTCTTT.

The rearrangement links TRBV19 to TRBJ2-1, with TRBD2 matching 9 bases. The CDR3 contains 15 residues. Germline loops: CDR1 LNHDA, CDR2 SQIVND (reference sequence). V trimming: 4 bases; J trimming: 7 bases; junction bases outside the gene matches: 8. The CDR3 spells CASSNGREGLNEQFF. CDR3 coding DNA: TGTGCCAGTAGTAATGGGCGGGAGGGCCTAAATGAGCAGTTCTTC.

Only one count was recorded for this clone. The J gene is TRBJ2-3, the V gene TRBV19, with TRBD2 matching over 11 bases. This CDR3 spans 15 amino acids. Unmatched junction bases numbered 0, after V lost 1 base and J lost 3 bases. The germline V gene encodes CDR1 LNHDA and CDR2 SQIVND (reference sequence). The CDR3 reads CASSIASGRTDTQYF. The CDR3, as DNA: TGTGCCAGTAGTATAGCTAGCGGGAGGACAGATACGCAGTATTTT.

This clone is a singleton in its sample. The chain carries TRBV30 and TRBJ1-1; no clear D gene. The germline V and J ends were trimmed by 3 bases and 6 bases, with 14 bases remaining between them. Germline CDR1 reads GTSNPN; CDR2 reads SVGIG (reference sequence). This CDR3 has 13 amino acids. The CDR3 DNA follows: TGTGCCTGGAGAGCGGGAGGGCCCGCTGAAGCTTTCTTT. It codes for CAWRAGGPAEAFF.

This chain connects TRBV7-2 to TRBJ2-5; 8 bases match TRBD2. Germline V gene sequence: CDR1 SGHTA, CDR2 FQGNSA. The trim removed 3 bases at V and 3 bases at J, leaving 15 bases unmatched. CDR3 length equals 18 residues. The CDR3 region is CASSFSLRASLAEETQYF. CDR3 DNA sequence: TGTGCCAGCAGCTTCTCCTTACGAGCTTCACTAGCGGAAGAGACCCAGTACTTC.

CDR3 in amino acids: CAISEQGSQPQHF. For the CDR3, the DNA is TGTGCCATCAGCGAACAGGGTTCCCAGCCCCAGCATTTT. J is TRBJ1-5 and V is TRBV10-3, with D perhaps TRBD1 (6 bases). In germline, CDR1 is ENHRY, CDR2 SYGVKD. This CDR3 has 13 amino acids. The ends were cut back, 6 bases at V and 7 bases at J, with 13 bases in the middle.

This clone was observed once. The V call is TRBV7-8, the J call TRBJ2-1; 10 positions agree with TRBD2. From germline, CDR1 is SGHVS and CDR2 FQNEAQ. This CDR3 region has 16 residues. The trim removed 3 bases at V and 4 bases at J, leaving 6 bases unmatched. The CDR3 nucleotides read TGTGCCAGCAGCTTCGCCGGGACTAGCGTGTACAATGAGCAGTTCTTC. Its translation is CASSFAGTSVYNEQFF.

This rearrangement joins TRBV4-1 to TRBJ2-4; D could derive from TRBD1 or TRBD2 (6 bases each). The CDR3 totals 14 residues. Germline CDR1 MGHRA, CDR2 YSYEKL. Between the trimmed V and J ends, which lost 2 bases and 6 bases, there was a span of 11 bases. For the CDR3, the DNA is TGCGCCAGCAGCCAACCGGAGGGGGGAAACATTCAGTACTTC. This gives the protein CASSQPEGGNIQYF.

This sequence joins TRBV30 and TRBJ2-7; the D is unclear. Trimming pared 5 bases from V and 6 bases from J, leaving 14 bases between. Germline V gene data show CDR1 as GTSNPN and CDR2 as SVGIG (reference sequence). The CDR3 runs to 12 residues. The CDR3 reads CAWGPSPREQYF. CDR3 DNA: TGTGCCTGGGGTCCATCGCCGCGCGAGCAGTACTTC.

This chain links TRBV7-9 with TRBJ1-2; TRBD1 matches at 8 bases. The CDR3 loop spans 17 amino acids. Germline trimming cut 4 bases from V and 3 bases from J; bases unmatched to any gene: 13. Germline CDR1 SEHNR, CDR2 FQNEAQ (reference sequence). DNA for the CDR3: TGTGCCAGCAGCTCTAGCGGGACAGGTCCTTCTTACTATGGCTACACCTTC. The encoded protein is CASSSSGTGPSYYGYTF. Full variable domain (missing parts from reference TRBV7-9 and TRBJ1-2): DTGVSQNPRHKITKRGQNVTFRCDPISEHNRLYWYRQTLGQGPEFLTYFQNEAQLEKSRLLSDRFSAERPKGSFSTLEIQRTEQGDSAMYLCASSSSGTGPSYYGYTFGSGTRLTVV.

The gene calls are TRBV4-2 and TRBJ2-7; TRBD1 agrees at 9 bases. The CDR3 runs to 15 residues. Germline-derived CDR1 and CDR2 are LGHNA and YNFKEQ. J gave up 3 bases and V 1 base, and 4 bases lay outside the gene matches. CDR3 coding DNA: TGTGCCAGCAGCCAAGGGGACAGGGAGGGCTACGAGCAGTACTTC. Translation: CASSQGDREGYEQYF.

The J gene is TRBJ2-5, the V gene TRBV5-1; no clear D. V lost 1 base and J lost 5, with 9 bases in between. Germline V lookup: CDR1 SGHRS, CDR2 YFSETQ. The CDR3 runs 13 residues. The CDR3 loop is CASSLIWTETQYF. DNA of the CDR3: TGCGCCAGCAGCTTGATATGGACGGAGACCCAGTACTTC. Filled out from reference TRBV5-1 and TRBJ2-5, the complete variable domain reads KAGVTQTPRYLIKTRGQQVTLSCSPISGHRSVSWYQQTPGQGLQFLFEYFSETQRNKGNFPGRFSGRQFSNSRSEMNVSTLELGDSALYLCASSLIWTETQYFGPGTRLLVL.

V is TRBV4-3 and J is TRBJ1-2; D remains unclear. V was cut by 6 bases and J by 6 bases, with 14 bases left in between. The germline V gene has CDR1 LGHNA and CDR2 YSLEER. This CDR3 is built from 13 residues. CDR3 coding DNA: TGCGCCAGCAGTTTAGCCGGGAGTCATGGCTACACCTTC. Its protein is CASSLAGSHGYTF.

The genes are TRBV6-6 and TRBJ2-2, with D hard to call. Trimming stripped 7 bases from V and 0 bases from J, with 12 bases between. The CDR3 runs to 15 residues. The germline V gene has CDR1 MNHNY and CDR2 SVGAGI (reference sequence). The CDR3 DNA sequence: TGTGCCAGCACCAACGTGGTGACGAACACCGGGGAGCTGTTTTTT. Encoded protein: CASTNVVTNTGELFF.

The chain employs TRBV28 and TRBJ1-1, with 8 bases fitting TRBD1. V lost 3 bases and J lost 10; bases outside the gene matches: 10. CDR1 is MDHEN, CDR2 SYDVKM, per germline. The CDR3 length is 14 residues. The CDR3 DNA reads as TGTGCCAGCAGTTTGGTTACAGGGGGGGTGGGAGCTTTCTTT. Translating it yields CASSLVTGGVGAFF.

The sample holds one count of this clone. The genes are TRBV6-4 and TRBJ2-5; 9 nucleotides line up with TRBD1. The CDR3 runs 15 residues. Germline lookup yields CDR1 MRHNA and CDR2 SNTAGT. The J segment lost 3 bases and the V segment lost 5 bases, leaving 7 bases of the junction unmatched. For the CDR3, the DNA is TGTGCCAGCAGTCCGGGGACAGGGACGAAAGAGACCCAGTACTTC. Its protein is CASSPGTGTKETQYF.

For the CDR3, the DNA is TGTGCCAGCAGCAAGACAGGGGGAAGCACAGATACGCAGTATTTT. Protein product: CASSKTGGSTDTQYF. The V gene is TRBV7-2, the J gene TRBJ2-3; 9 bases are a match to TRBD1. CDR1 SGHTA and CDR2 FQGNSA come from the germline V gene. V lost 5 bases, J lost 0 bases, and 3 bases stayed unmatched. There are 15 residues in the CDR3.

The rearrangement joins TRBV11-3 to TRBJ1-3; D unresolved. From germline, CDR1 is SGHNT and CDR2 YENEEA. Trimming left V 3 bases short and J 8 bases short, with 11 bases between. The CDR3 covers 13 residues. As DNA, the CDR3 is TGTGCCAGCAGCTTTCGGGGAGGCGACACCATATATTTT. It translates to CASSFRGGDTIYF.

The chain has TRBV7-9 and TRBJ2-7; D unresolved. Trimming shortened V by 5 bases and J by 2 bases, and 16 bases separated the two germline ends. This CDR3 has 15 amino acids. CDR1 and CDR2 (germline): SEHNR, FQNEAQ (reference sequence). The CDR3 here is CASSDTDRGPYEQYF. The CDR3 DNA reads TGTGCCAGCAGCGACACGGATCGCGGACCCTACGAGCAGTACTTC.

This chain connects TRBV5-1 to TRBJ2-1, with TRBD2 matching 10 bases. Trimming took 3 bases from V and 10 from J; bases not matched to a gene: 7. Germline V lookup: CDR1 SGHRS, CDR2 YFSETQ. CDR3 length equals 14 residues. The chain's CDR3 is CASSSSSGRGEQFF. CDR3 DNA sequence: TGCGCCAGCAGCTCGTCTAGCGGGAGAGGGGAGCAGTTCTTC.

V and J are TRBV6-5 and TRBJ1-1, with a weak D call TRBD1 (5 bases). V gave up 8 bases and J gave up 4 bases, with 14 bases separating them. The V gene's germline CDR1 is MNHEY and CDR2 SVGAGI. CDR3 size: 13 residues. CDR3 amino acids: CASFGAVFTEAFF. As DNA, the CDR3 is TGTGCCAGCTTTGGGGCGGTGTTCACTGAAGCTTTCTTT.

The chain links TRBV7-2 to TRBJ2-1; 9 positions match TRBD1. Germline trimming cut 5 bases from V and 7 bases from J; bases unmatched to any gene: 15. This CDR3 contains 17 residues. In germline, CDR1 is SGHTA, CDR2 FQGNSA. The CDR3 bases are TGTGCCAGCAGCGCATTCCCCGGGACAGGGTTCGTTAATGAGCAGTTCTTC. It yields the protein CASSAFPGTGFVNEQFF.

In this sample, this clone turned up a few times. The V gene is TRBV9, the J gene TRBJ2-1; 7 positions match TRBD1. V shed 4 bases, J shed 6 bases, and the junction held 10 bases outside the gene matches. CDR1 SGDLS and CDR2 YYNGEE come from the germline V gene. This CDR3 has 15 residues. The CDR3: CASSPLGSGGNEQFF. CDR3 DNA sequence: TGTGCCAGCAGCCCACTAGGTTCAGGGGGCAATGAGCAGTTCTTC.

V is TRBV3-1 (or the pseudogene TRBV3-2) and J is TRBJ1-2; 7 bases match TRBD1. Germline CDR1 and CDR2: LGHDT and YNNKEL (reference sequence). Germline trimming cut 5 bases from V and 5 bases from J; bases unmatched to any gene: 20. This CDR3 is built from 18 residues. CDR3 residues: CASSGNGRTGGDTYGYTF. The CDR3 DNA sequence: TGTGCCAGCAGCGGGAACGGAAGGACAGGCGGCGATACTTATGGCTACACCTTC.

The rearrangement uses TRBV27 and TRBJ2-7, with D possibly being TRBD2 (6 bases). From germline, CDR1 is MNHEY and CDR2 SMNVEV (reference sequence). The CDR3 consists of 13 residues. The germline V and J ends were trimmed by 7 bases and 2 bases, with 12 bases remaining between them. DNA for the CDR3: TGTGCCAGCAAACAGGCGGGGCCCTACGAGCAGTACTTC. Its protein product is CASKQAGPYEQYF.

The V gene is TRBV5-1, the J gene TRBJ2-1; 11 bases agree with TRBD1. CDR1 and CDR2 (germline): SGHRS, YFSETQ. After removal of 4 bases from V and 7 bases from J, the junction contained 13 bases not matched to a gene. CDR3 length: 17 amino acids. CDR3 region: CASSIAPGTGGSNEQFF. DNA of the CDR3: TGCGCCAGCAGCATAGCCCCCGGGACAGGGGGGTCAAATGAGCAGTTCTTC. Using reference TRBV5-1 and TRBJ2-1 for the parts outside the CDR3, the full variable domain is KAGVTQTPRYLIKTRGQQVTLSCSPISGHRSVSWYQQTPGQGLQFLFEYFSETQRNKGNFPGRFSGRQFSNSRSEMNVSTLELGDSALYLCASSIAPGTGGSNEQFFGPGTRLTVL.